Below are 15 T cell receptor beta chains sequenced from a single sample in a study of T-cell memory formation after mild COVID-19. A single record per CDR3 protein comes from TCRdb applying MiXCR to the 5' RACE reads. Of roughly 620,000 distinct CDR3 sequences detected, more than 15% appear once; the ten largest clones hold 12%. The sample consisted of PBMCs or a T cell subset sorted from them (not recorded which). Receptor source: an adult woman who had mild COVID-19 (a few samples of this study predate the infection). Cell type and time point are not known.

This clonotype occurred a few times. The chain recombines TRBV29-1 with TRBJ1-1; the D gene is possibly TRBD1 (5 bases). The CDR3 is 13 amino acids. CDR1 is SQVTM, CDR2 ANQGSEA, per germline. V gave up 6 bases and J gave up 9 bases, with 20 bases separating them. The CDR3 loop reads CSVRGLLTQKAFF. As DNA, the CDR3 is TGCAGCGTGAGGGGACTCCTTACCCAAAAAGCTTTCTTT. The full variable domain, rest sourced from reference TRBV29-1 and TRBJ1-1, is SAVISQKPSRDICQRGTSLTIQCQVDSQVTMMFWYRQQPGQSLTLIATANQGSEATYESGFVIDKFPISRPNLTFSTLTVSNMSPEDSSIYLCSVRGLLTQKAFFGQGTRLTVV.

The V and J genes are TRBV24-1 and TRBJ1-1; no reliable D call. The V end was cut by 3 bases, the J end by 2 bases, with 9 bases between. Germline V lookup: CDR1 KGHDR, CDR2 SFDVKD. CDR3 length equals 14 residues. This CDR3 is CATSDGVGNTEAFF. The CDR3 DNA reads as TGTGCCACCAGTGATGGGGTCGGAAACACTGAAGCTTTCTTT.

The chain couples TRBV27 to TRBJ1-2, with D unclear. The CDR3 extends over 13 amino acids. Trimming pared 2 bases from V and 7 bases from J, leaving 11 bases between. The germline gives CDR1 MNHEY, CDR2 SMNVEV (reference sequence). CDR3: CASSLIGEAGYTF. The CDR3 region has the DNA TGTGCCAGCAGTTTAATCGGGGAGGCTGGCTACACCTTC.

The CDR3 DNA reads TGTGCCACCAGCAGAGATACCGGACAGTTCATGAACACTGAAGCTTTCTTT. This gives the protein CATSRDTGQFMNTEAFF. This rearrangement joins TRBV15 to TRBJ1-1, with D maybe TRBD1 (6 bases). The CDR3 loop spans 17 amino acids. CDR1 and CDR2 from the germline V gene are LNHNV and YYDKDF (reference sequence). V shed 0 bases and J shed 0 bases, with 14 bases lying between them.

This chain links TRBV18 with TRBJ2-1; D gene uncertain. The V end was cut by 3 bases, the J end by 10 bases, with 10 bases between. The CDR3 is 12 residues long. Germline lookup yields CDR1 KGHSH and CDR2 LQKENI. CDR3 sequence reads: CASSPSMGEQFF. DNA for the CDR3: TGTGCCAGCTCACCCTCAATGGGGGAGCAGTTCTTC.

This clonotype was counted a few times. The chain has TRBV29-1 and TRBJ2-2, with 9 bases matching TRBD1. This CDR3 is 15 amino acids long. Trimming at V came to 3 bases and at J to 4 bases, leaving 6 bases not matched to a gene. Germline values: CDR1 SQVTM, CDR2 ANQGSEA. Written as DNA, the CDR3 is TGCAGCGTTGACGCGGGACAGGGTGGCACCGGGGAGCTGTTTTTT. Its protein product is CSVDAGQGGTGELFF.

This clonotype has only one observation. The gene calls are TRBV4-3 and TRBJ2-7; the D is unclear. Looked up from germline, CDR1 is LGHNA and CDR2 is YSLEER. V was pared by 4 bases and J by 5 bases, with 15 bases between. The CDR3 has 14 residues. CDR3 protein: CASSRRARSHEQYF. The DNA of the CDR3 is TGCGCCAGCAGCCGAAGGGCTAGATCTCACGAGCAGTACTTC.

The V gene is TRBV7-6, the J gene TRBJ2-1, with 10 nucleotides matching TRBD2. V was clipped by 2 bases and J by 9 bases; unmatched bases: 7. Germline-derived CDR1 and CDR2 are SGHVS and FNYEAQ. CDR3 size: 15 residues. CDR3 DNA sequence: TGTGCCAGCAGCTTATTCAGCGGGAGGGAAAGTGAGCAGTTCTTC. It codes for CASSLFSGRESEQFF.

This clonotype was seen ten or more times. V usage is TRBV30 and J usage is TRBJ1-3; unclear D gene. The V end was cut by 3 bases, the J end by 0 bases, with 9 bases between. The germline V gene has CDR1 GTSNPN and CDR2 SVGIG (reference sequence). The CDR3 extends over 14 amino acids. In DNA form, the CDR3 reads TGTGCCTGGAGGGTACGGTCCTCTGGAAACACCATATATTTT. Protein: CAWRVRSSGNTIYF.

This sequence joins TRBV7-9 and TRBJ2-2; D not resolved. CDR3 length: 13 residues. Germline CDR1 and CDR2: SEHNR and FQNEAQ (reference sequence). V dropped 1 base and J dropped 6 bases, with 6 bases sitting between them. The DNA of the CDR3 is TGTGCCAGCAGCTTAGAAAGGTCCGGGGAGCTGTTTTTT. The encoded protein is CASSLERSGELFF.

The rearrangement uses TRBV7-9 and TRBJ1-2; no reliable D call. V lost 3 bases, J lost 4 bases, and 12 bases lay in between. Germline CDR1 is SEHNR and CDR2 is FQNEAQ (reference sequence). This CDR3 is built from 14 residues. CDR3 in DNA: TGTGCCAGCAGCTTTAAGGGAGGTAGCTATGGCTACACCTTC. Its protein is CASSFKGGSYGYTF. The full variable domain, its missing parts supplied by reference TRBV7-9 and TRBJ1-2, is DTGVSQNPRHKITKRGQNVTFRCDPISEHNRLYWYRQTLGQGPEFLTYFQNEAQLEKSRLLSDRFSAERPKGSFSTLEIQRTEQGDSAMYLCASSFKGGSYGYTFGSGTRLTVV.

This clonotype was counted between two and nine times. The V gene is TRBV29-1, the J gene TRBJ2-3; D is ambiguous. The CDR3 sequence is 14 residues long. The ends were cut back, 3 bases at V and 1 base at J, with 11 bases in the middle. CDR1 and CDR2 from the germline V gene are SQVTM and ANQGSEA. The CDR3 DNA reads TGCAGCGTTGAGAATCCAGTGGGCACAGATACGCAGTATTTT. It specifies CSVENPVGTDTQYF.

The V call is TRBV3-1, the J call TRBJ1-1; 7 positions match TRBD1. Unmatched junction bases numbered 6, after V lost 4 bases and J lost 4 bases. The CDR3 consists of 14 residues. CDR1 and CDR2 (germline): LGHDT, YNNKEL (reference sequence). The CDR3 DNA reads as TGTGCCAGCAGCCCAGACAGGGCTCTCACTGAAGCTTTCTTT. It codes for CASSPDRALTEAFF.

Written as DNA, the CDR3 is TGTGCCAGCCCCACCGGACAGGGGGTAGCTACCTATGGCTACACCTTC. Protein product: CASPTGQGVATYGYTF. The chain recombines TRBV27 with TRBJ1-2, with TRBD1 matching 10 bases. There are 16 residues in the CDR3. CDR1 is MNHEY and CDR2 is SMNVEV in the germline V gene (reference sequence). Unmatched junction bases numbered 13, after V lost 8 bases and J lost 4 bases.

This clonotype was seen a few times. The rearrangement joins TRBV24-1 to TRBJ2-7; possibly TRBD1 for D (8 bases). CDR1 is KGHDR, CDR2 SFDVKD, per germline. Trimming removed 4 bases at V and 3 bases at J, with 15 bases between. The CDR3 consists of 15 residues. For the CDR3, the DNA is TGTGCCACCAGTGACACCCACAGGGGGGGCTACGAGCAGTACTTC. This encodes CATSDTHRGGYEQYF.